Below are 21 T cell receptor beta chains sequenced from a single sample in a study of blood T cell repertoires in COVID-19. Some clones are missing from TCRdb's copy, which holds only in-frame ones; the method was immunoSEQ multiplex PCR. In the table there are some 35,000 clones, roughly four fifths of which are singletons. Sequencing was performed on peripheral blood. Every receptor here comes from a man older than 75 with active or convalescent COVID-19.

This chain links TRBV3-1 (or the pseudogene TRBV3-2) with TRBJ1-2; no firm D call. There are 14 residues in the CDR3. V was cut by 2 bases and J by 5 bases, with 12 bases left in between. Germline CDR1 LGHDT, CDR2 YNNKEL (reference sequence). The CDR3 DNA reads as TGTGCCAGCAGCCAAAGAGGGTTGGGGTATGGCTACACCTTC. It specifies CASSQRGLGYGYTF.

The rearrangement uses TRBV6-5 and TRBJ2-7, with TRBD2 as a possible D gene (6 bases). Germline CDR1 and CDR2: MNHEY and SVGAGI. Trimming pared 0 bases from V and 4 bases from J, leaving 16 bases between. The CDR3 is made up of 16 amino acids. In DNA form, the CDR3 reads TGTGCCAGCAGTTACTCGAGAGGGAGGAGACCTTACGAGCAGTACTTC. Amino acids: CASSYSRGRRPYEQYF.

This chain links TRBV24-1 with TRBJ2-7; maybe TRBD1 (5 bases). Trimming removed 7 bases from V and 0 bases from J, with 9 bases in between. CDR1 is KGHDR and CDR2 is SFDVKD in the germline V gene. This CDR3 has 13 amino acids. The CDR3 region is CATRATDSYEQYF. For the CDR3, the DNA is TGTGCCACCAGGGCGACAGACTCCTACGAGCAGTACTTC.

About this clone: At the DNA level, this CDR3 is encoded by other sequences in the same sample as well. The chain joins TRBV5-1 to TRBJ2-7; TRBD1 matches at 7 bases. Germline values: CDR1 SGHRS, CDR2 YFSETQ. The CDR3 is 13 amino acids. The ends lost 3 bases at V and 1 base at J; junction bases unmatched: 1. The CDR3 nucleotides read TGCGCCAGCAGCTGGGACAGTTCCTACGAGCAGTACTTC. Translated, it gives CASSWDSSYEQYF.

The genes are TRBV5-4 and TRBJ1-2; D is unclear. The V gene's germline CDR1 is SGHNT and CDR2 YYREEE (reference sequence). The CDR3 loop spans 13 amino acids. Trimming left V 4 bases short and J 8 bases short, with 15 bases between. CDR3 amino acids: CASSRGGSLGYTF. The CDR3 region has the DNA TGTGCCAGCAGCCGCGGAGGATCGTTAGGCTACACCTTC.

On this clone: Other DNA sequences in this sample translate to the same CDR3. The genes are TRBV12-3 or TRBV12-4 and TRBJ2-7, with D possibly TRBD1 on 5 matching bases. This CDR3 spans 12 amino acids. V was pared by 5 bases and J by 4 bases, with 9 bases between. The chain's CDR3 is CASSLQGYEQYF. The CDR3 coding sequence is TGTGCCAGCAGTCTTCAGGGTTACGAGCAGTACTTC.

The chain couples TRBV5-6 to TRBJ1-5; D perhaps matches TRBD1 (6 bases). The V gene's germline CDR1 is SGHDT and CDR2 YYEEEE. This CDR3 spans 15 amino acids. V was trimmed by 2 bases and J by 7 bases, leaving 16 bases between them. CDR3 protein: CASSFWGTTGQPQHF. As DNA, the CDR3 is TGTGCCAGCAGCTTTTGGGGGACAACGGGGCAGCCCCAGCATTTT.

This sequence joins TRBV28 and TRBJ1-1, with a weak D call TRBD1 (5 bases). The CDR3 runs to 14 residues. The ends were cut back, 7 bases at V and 11 bases at J, with 23 bases in the middle. Germline values: CDR1 MDHEN, CDR2 SYDVKM. The CDR3 nucleotides are TGTGCCAGCACCACCGTCGGGGGGGGGAAACGGGCTTTCTTT. Protein: CASTTVGGGKRAFF.

This rearrangement joins TRBV7-2 to TRBJ1-2; tentative D call: TRBD1 (5 bases). In germline, CDR1 is SGHTA, CDR2 FQGNSA. The V end lost 1 base, the J end lost 3 bases, and 12 bases lay between the germline ends. There are 15 residues in the CDR3. In DNA form, the CDR3 reads TGTGCCAGCAGCTTAGTAGGGGCGGCCCACTATGGCTACACCTTC. It codes for CASSLVGAAHYGYTF.

V and J are TRBV5-4 and TRBJ1-6, with D tentatively TRBD1 (6 bases). Germline lookup yields CDR1 SGHNT and CDR2 YYREEE (reference sequence). The CDR3 totals 15 residues. Trimming stripped 5 bases from V and 8 bases from J, with 17 bases between. CDR3 in DNA: TGTGCCAGCAGTACAGGAGGACAGCATGATTCACCCCTCCACTTT. As protein: CASSTGGQHDSPLHF.

The rearrangement links TRBV7-9 to TRBJ1-2; perhaps TRBD1 as D (5 bases). The CDR3 spans 15 residues. Trimming stripped 5 bases from V and 7 bases from J, with 20 bases between. Germline-derived CDR1 and CDR2 are SEHNR and FQNEAQ (reference sequence). In DNA form, the CDR3 reads TGTGCCAGCAGCAATATCCTGGCAGGGTTAGGTGGCTACACCTTC. It yields the protein CASSNILAGLGGYTF.

The V and J genes are TRBV24-1 and TRBJ2-2, with 8 bases lining up with TRBD2. The CDR3 spans 18 residues. Germline CDR1 is KGHDR and CDR2 is SFDVKD. V lost 8 bases, J lost 8 bases, and 21 bases stayed unmatched. The CDR3 coding sequence is TGTGCCACCATCAACCCGAAGCGGAGCGGGAGATTTTTGGGGGAGCTGTTTTTT. It codes for CATINPKRSGRFLGELFF.

V and J are TRBV24-1 and TRBJ2-6; no reliable D call. Trimming shortened V by 4 bases and J by 0 bases, and 12 bases separated the two germline ends. Germline values: CDR1 KGHDR, CDR2 SFDVKD. The length of the CDR3 is 17 residues. The CDR3: CATSDTDGSSGANVLTF. In DNA, the CDR3 is TGTGCCACCAGTGACACAGACGGCAGCTCTGGGGCCAACGTCCTGACTTTC.

The gene calls are TRBV29-1 and TRBJ2-1; possible D gene TRBD2, 6 bases. Between the trimmed V and J ends, which lost 6 bases and 0 bases, there was a span of 18 bases. CDR3 size: 16 residues. Germline V gene lookup returns CDR1 SQVTM and CDR2 ANQGSEA. This CDR3 is CSVTKDGGSSYNEQFF. The CDR3 nucleotides read TGCAGCGTGACGAAAGATGGGGGGAGCTCCTACAATGAGCAGTTCTTC.

V usage is TRBV12-3 or TRBV12-4 and J usage is TRBJ1-6; no reliable D call. V was pared by 7 bases and J by 6 bases, with 10 bases between. The CDR3 has 13 residues. CDR3 protein: CASKGAVNSPLHF. In nucleotides, the CDR3 is TGTGCCAGCAAAGGAGCCGTTAATTCACCCCTCCACTTT.

The chain carries TRBV2 and TRBJ1-2; D remains ambiguous. The CDR3 is made up of 12 amino acids. Germline CDR1 reads SNHLY; CDR2 reads FYNNEI. The V gene lost 9 bases and the J gene lost 0 bases, with 8 bases spanning the gap. The CDR3 sequence: CASKSPNYGYTF. CDR3 nucleotide sequence: TGTGCCAGTAAGAGCCCTAACTATGGCTACACCTTC. The full variable domain, completed using reference TRBV2 and TRBJ1-2, is EPEVTQTPSHQVTQMGQEVILRCVPISNHLYFYWYRQILGQKVEFLVSFYNNEISEKSEIFDDQFSVERPDGSNFTLKIRSTKLEDSAMYFCASKSPNYGYTFGSGTRLTVV.

In its sample, this clone was seen once. The chain is built from TRBV6-5 and TRBJ1-1; D call uncertain. Trimming took 6 bases from V and 11 from J, leaving 13 bases between them. The CDR3 covers 11 residues. Per the germline V gene, CDR1 is MNHEY and CDR2 is SVGAGI. CDR3 in amino acids: CASSDLGTAFF. The CDR3 nucleotides read TGTGCCAGCAGCGACCTGGGCACGGCTTTCTTT.

The chain combines TRBV19 with TRBJ1-4; no definite D call. Trimming took 3 bases from V and 4 from J, leaving 12 bases between them. The CDR3 spans 15 residues. CDR1 LNHDA and CDR2 SQIVND come from the germline V gene (reference sequence). CDR3 residues: CASSIRGLGNEKLFF. In DNA, the CDR3 is TGTGCCAGTAGTATTCGCGGCCTAGGTAATGAAAAACTGTTTTTT.

V and J are TRBV19 and TRBJ1-1; no clear D. V lost 7 bases to trimming and J lost 4 bases, with 19 bases between them. CDR3 length: 15 amino acids. Germline V lookup: CDR1 LNHDA, CDR2 SQIVND (reference sequence). In nucleotides, the CDR3 is TGTGCCAGTAAGGCCGACACCCCCTTAGGCACTGAAGCTTTCTTT. It codes for CASKADTPLGTEAFF.

The gene calls are TRBV24-1 and TRBJ2-1, with D unresolved. The germline V and J ends were trimmed by 7 bases and 6 bases, with 12 bases remaining between them. The CDR3 contains 13 residues. Germline CDR1 reads KGHDR; CDR2 reads SFDVKD. The chain's CDR3 is CATRDTFINEQFF. Here the CDR3 DNA reads TGTGCCACCAGAGACACATTCATCAATGAGCAGTTCTTC.

The chain employs TRBV14 and TRBJ2-2; perhaps TRBD1 as D (6 bases). The CDR3 runs to 16 residues. Germline V gene lookup returns CDR1 SGHDN and CDR2 FVKESK. Trimming cost V 1 base and J 8 bases, with 17 bases left between them. CDR3 coding DNA: TGTGCCAGCAGCCAAGCCCGACAGGTCAGGGCTGGGGAGCTGTTTTTT. Translation: CASSQARQVRAGELFF.